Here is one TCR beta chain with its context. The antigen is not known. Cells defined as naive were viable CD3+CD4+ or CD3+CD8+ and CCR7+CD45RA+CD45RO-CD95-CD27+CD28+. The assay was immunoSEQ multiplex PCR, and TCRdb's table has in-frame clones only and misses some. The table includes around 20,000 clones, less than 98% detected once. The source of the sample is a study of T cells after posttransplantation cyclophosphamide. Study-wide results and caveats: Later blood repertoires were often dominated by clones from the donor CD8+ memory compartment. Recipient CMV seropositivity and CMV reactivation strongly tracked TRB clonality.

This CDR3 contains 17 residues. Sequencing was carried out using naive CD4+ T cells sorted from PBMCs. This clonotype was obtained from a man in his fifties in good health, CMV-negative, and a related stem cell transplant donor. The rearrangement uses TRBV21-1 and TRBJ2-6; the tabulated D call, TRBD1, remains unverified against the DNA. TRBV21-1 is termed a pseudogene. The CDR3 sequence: CARETGGGGSGANVLTF. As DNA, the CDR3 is TGTGCCAGAGAGACAGGGGGCGGCGGGTCTGGGGCCAACGTCCTGACTTTC.